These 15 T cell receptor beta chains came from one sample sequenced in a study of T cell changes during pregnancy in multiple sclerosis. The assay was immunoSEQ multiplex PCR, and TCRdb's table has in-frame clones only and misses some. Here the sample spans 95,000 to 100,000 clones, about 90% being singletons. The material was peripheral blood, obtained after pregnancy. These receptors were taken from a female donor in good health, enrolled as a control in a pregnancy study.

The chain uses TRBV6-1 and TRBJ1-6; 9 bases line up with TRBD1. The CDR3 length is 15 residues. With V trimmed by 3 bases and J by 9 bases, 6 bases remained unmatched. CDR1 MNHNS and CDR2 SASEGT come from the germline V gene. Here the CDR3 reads CASSDRQGEGSPLHF. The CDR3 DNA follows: TGTGCCAGCAGTGACCGACAGGGGGAAGGTTCACCCCTCCACTTT.

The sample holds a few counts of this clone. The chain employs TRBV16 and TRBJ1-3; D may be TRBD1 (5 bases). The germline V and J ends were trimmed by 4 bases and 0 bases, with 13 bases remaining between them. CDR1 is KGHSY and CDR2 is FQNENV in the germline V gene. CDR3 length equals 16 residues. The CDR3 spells CASSPTQDSSGNTIYF. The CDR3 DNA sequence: TGTGCCAGCAGCCCCACACAGGATTCCTCTGGAAACACCATATATTTT.

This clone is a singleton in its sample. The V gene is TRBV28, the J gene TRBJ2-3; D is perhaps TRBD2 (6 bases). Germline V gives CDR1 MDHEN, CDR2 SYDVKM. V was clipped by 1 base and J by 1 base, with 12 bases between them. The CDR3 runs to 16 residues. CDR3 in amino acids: CASSLSVGGGTDTQYF. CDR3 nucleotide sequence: TGTGCCAGCAGTTTATCCGTTGGCGGGGGCACAGATACGCAGTATTTT.

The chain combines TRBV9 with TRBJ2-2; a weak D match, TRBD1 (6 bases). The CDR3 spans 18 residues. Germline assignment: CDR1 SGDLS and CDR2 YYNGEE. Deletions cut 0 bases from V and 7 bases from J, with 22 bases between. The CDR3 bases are TGTGCCAGCAGCGTAGTGTCCCCCGGCAGGGGAATAGGCGGGGAGCTGTTTTTT. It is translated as CASSVVSPGRGIGGELFF.

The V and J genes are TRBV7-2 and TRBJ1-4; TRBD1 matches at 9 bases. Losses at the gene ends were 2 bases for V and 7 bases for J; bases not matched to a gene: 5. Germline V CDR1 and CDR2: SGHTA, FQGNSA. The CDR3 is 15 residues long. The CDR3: CASSLLGTGSEKLFF. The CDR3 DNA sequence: TGTGCCAGCAGCTTACTAGGGACAGGGAGTGAAAAACTGTTTTTT.

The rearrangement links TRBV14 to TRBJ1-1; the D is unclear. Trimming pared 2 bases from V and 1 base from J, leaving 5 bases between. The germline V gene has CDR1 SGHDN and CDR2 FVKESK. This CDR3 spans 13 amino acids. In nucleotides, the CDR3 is TGTGCCAGCAGCCAAAAGCCGAACACTGAAGCTTTCTTT. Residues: CASSQKPNTEAFF.

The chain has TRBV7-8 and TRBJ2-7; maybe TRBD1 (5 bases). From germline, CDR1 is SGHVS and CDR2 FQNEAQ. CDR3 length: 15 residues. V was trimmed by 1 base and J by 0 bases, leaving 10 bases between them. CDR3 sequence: CASSLGWGLSYEQYF. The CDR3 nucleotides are TGTGCCAGCAGCTTAGGGTGGGGCCTCTCCTACGAGCAGTACTTC.

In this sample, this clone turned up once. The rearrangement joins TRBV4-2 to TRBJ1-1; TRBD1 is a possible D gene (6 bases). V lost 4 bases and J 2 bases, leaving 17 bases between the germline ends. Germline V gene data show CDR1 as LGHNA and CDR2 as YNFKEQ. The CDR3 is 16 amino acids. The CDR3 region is CASSPSPGQLNTEAFF. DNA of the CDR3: TGTGCCAGCAGCCCAAGTCCCGGACAGCTTAACACTGAAGCTTTCTTT.

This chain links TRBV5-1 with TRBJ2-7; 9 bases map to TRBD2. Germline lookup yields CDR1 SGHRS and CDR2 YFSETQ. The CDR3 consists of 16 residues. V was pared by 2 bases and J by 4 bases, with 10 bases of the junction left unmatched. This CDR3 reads CASSLRSGGLAYEQYF. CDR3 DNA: TGCGCCAGCAGCTTAAGGAGCGGGGGGCTGGCATACGAGCAGTACTTC.

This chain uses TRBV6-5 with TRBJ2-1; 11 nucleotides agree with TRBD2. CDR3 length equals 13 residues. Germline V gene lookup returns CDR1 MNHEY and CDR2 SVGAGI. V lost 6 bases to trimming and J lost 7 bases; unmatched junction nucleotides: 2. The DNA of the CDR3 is TGTGCCAGCAGACTAGCGGGAGATAATGAGCAGTTCTTC. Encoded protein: CASRLAGDNEQFF.

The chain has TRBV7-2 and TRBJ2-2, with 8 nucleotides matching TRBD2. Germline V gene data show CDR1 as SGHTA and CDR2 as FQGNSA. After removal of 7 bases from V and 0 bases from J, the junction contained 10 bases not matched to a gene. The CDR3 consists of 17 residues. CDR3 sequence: CASKTFSGIANTGELFF. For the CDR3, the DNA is TGTGCCAGCAAGACCTTTAGCGGGATCGCGAACACCGGGGAGCTGTTTTTT.

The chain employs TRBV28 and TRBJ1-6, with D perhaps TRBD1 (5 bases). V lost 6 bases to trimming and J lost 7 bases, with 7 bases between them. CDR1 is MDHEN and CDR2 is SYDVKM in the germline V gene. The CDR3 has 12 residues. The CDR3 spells CASRGLNSPLHF. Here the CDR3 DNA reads TGTGCCAGCAGGGGACTCAATTCACCCCTCCACTTT.

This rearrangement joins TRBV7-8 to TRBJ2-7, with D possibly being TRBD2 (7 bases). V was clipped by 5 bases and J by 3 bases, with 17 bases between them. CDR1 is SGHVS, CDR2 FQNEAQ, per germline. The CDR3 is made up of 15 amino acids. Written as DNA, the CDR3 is TGTGCCAGCAGCCCGAGGGGGGGTCCGAGCTACGAGCAGTACTTC. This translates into CASSPRGGPSYEQYF.

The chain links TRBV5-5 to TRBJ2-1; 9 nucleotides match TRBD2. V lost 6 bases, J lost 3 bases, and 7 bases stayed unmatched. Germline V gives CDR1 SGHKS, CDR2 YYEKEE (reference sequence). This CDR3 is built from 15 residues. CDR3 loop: CASTRALAGYNEQFF. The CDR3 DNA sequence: TGTGCCAGCACCCGAGCACTAGCGGGCTACAATGAGCAGTTCTTC.

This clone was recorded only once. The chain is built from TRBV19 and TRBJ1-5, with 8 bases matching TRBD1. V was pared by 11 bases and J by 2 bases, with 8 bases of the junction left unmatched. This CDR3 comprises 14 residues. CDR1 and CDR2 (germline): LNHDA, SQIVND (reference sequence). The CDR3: CASRGQGGNQPQHF. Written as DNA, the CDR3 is TGTGCCTCCCGCGGACAGGGAGGCAATCAGCCCCAGCATTTT.